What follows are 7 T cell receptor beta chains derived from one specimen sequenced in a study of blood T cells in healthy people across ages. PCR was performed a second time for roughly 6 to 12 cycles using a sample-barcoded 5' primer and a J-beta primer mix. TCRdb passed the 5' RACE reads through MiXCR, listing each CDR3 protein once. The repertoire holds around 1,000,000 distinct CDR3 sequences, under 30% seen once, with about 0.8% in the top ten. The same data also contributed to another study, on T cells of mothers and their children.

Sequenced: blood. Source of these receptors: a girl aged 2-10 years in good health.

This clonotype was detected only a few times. This CDR3 reads CASSATALEQFF. For the CDR3, the DNA is TGTGCCAGCAGTGCTACGGCCCTTGAGCAGTTCTTC. J is TRBJ2-1 and V is TRBV27; D not certain. Looked up from germline, CDR1 is MNHEY and CDR2 is SMNVEV (reference sequence). The length of the CDR3 is 12 residues. The V end lost 5 bases, the J end lost 9 bases, and 11 bases lay between the germline ends.

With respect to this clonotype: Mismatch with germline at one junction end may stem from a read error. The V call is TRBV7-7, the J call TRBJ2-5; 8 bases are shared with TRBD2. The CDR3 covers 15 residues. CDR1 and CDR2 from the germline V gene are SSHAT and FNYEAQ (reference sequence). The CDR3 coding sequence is TGTGCTAGCAGCCCCGGGACTAGGAGTTCGGAGACCCAGTACTTC. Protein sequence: CASSPGTRSSETQYF.

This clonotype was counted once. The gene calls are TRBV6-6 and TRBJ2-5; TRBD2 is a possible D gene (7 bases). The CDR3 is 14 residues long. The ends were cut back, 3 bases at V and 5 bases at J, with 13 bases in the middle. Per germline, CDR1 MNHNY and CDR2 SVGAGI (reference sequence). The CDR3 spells CASSYRGAMETQYF. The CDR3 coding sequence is TGTGCCAGCAGTTATCGGGGGGCTATGGAGACCCAGTACTTC.

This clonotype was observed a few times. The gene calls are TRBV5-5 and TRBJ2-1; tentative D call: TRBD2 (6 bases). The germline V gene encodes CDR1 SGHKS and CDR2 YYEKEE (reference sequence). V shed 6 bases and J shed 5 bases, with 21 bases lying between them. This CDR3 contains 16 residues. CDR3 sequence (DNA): TGTGCCAGCAACTCCAGGACGGGGGTCCGGAACAATGAGCAGTTCTTC. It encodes CASNSRTGVRNNEQFF.

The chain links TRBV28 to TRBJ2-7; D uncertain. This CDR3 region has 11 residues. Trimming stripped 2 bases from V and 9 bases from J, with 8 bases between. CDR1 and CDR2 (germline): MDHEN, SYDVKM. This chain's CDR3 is CASSLVGVQYF. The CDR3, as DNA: TGTGCCAGCAGTTTAGTTGGTGTGCAGTACTTC.

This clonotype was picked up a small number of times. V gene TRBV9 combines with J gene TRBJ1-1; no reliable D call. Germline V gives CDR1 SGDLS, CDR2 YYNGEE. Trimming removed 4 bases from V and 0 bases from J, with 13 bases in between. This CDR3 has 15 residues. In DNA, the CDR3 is TGTGCCAGCAGCCCCTCTTTAATTATGAACACTGAAGCTTTCTTT. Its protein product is CASSPSLIMNTEAFF.

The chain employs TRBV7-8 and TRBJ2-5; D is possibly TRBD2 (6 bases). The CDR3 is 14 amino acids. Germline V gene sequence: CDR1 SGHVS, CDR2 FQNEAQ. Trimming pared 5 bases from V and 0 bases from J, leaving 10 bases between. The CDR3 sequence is CASSPGGYQETQYF. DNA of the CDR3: TGTGCCAGCAGCCCAGGAGGGTACCAAGAGACCCAGTACTTC.